Listed below are T cell receptor beta chains from one sample, sequenced in a study of tumor and adjacent non-tumor tissue in lung cancer. TCRdb ran MiXCR on the multiplex PCR reads and lists one entry per CDR3 protein. This sample has some 120,000 distinct CDR3 sequences; roughly 67% occur once, and the top ten carry 10% to 15%. The sequenced sample consisted of lung tumor tissue. The receptors stem from a man in his thirties or forties with non-small cell lung cancer. Each CDR3 is given without its conserved first and last residue. Each record gives: D gene, V gene, CDR3 protein. D genes are given only for firm matches.

d_call: -
v_call: TRBV11-2
cdr3_aa: ASTLGGEQY

d_call: TRBD2
v_call: TRBV4-2
cdr3_aa: ASSQRTSEDSYEQY

d_call: -
v_call: TRBV6-5
cdr3_aa: ARSYTTEDNSLLH

d_call: -
v_call: TRBV5-1
cdr3_aa: ASSPKDSLAKNIQY

d_call: TRBD2
v_call: TRBV20-1
cdr3_aa: SARGLVGAASTDTQY

d_call: TRBD2
v_call: TRBV6-2/TRBV6-3
cdr3_aa: ASQAGGPDTQY

d_call: -
v_call: TRBV5-6
cdr3_aa: VSSSGPAGRTDTQY

d_call: TRBD1
v_call: TRBV10-3
cdr3_aa: AISSGTGLSEQY

d_call: -
v_call: TRBV28
cdr3_aa: ASRPGVSSPQH

d_call: TRBD1
v_call: TRBV11-1
cdr3_aa: ASSIGGPNTEAF

d_call: -
v_call: TRBV12-3/TRBV12-4
cdr3_aa: VSSLRGAGELF

d_call: -
v_call: TRBV29-1
cdr3_aa: SVKGPRAGLCEQY

d_call: -
v_call: TRBV10-2
cdr3_aa: ASIESTCGTSDTQY

d_call: TRBD2
v_call: TRBV20-1
cdr3_aa: SARDGLAYEQY

d_call: TRBD1
v_call: TRBV10-3
cdr3_aa: AIKRTGVDNEQF

d_call: TRBD1
v_call: TRBV19
cdr3_aa: ASKQGAVGYT

d_call: TRBD2
v_call: TRBV11-3
cdr3_aa: ASSRVAGESGELF

d_call: -
v_call: TRBV11-2
cdr3_aa: TSSLEHNSPLH

d_call: TRBD2
v_call: TRBV20-1
cdr3_aa: SGTSVSYEQY

d_call: TRBD1
v_call: TRBV12-3/TRBV12-4
cdr3_aa: ASSFGQGRSETQY

d_call: TRBD1
v_call: TRBV11-3
cdr3_aa: VSSLSLGAGTGDEQY

d_call: TRBD2
v_call: TRBV7-2
cdr3_aa: ASSPRRSGGTDTQY

d_call: TRBD2
v_call: TRBV11-2
cdr3_aa: PSSLILAGFDGQF

d_call: -
v_call: TRBV7-2
cdr3_aa: ASRGGEKLF

d_call: -
v_call: TRBV11-2
cdr3_aa: TNSLDRGQILEAF

d_call: TRBD1
v_call: TRBV11-1
cdr3_aa: ASNQHGQGIDEQY

d_call: -
v_call: TRBV4-3
cdr3_aa: ISSQESAGRSMGTDTRY

d_call: -
v_call: TRBV29-1
cdr3_aa: SVEMLPSIDTQC

d_call: -
v_call: TRBV12-3/TRBV12-4
cdr3_aa: TSSSCNQETQY

d_call: TRBD1
v_call: TRBV6-5
cdr3_aa: ASRGPPGTGNTEAF

d_call: TRBD1
v_call: TRBV10-2
cdr3_aa: ASSDKDRGLDEQY

d_call: -
v_call: TRBV11-2
cdr3_aa: ASSALQLELETQY

d_call: -
v_call: TRBV11-2
cdr3_aa: ASSLAGVNDYT

d_call: TRBD1
v_call: TRBV5-6
cdr3_aa: ASSLTDRDCTEAF

d_call: TRBD1
v_call: TRBV20-1
cdr3_aa: STRTQGDLSGELS

d_call: -
v_call: TRBV20-1
cdr3_aa: SAPLLEGLYNEQF

d_call: -
v_call: TRBV18
cdr3_aa: ASRGFYEQY

d_call: TRBD1
v_call: TRBV20-1
cdr3_aa: SAATGGNSYNEQF

d_call: -
v_call: TRBV11-1
cdr3_aa: ASSHRGGLNTEAF

d_call: TRBD1
v_call: TRBV4-1
cdr3_aa: ASSRYGQGSEKLF

d_call: -
v_call: TRBV11-3
cdr3_aa: ASRRSGAGAQEQY

d_call: -
v_call: TRBV20-1
cdr3_aa: SARIRGERGNTEAF

d_call: -
v_call: TRBV20-1
cdr3_aa: SDRRGTYDEQF

d_call: TRBD1
v_call: TRBV11-2
cdr3_aa: ASSLDLGQAGMNTGTF

d_call: -
v_call: TRBV30
cdr3_aa: AWCLGLIDTQY

d_call: TRBD2
v_call: TRBV6-1
cdr3_aa: VSSEFLAERDGQF

d_call: -
v_call: TRBV6-5
cdr3_aa: ASGGYRNTTNEKLF

d_call: -
v_call: TRBV6-5
cdr3_aa: ASTYWIEGDNEQF

d_call: TRBD1
v_call: TRBV6-5
cdr3_aa: ASRDRAGRTQY

d_call: -
v_call: TRBV11-3
cdr3_aa: ASSPGGASYELY

d_call: TRBD1
v_call: TRBV5-4
cdr3_aa: ASSLVFGTAGNEQF

d_call: -
v_call: TRBV6-1
cdr3_aa: AGSGSWGTNTEAF

d_call: -
v_call: TRBV4-1
cdr3_aa: ASSLAGNNEQF

d_call: TRBD2
v_call: TRBV20-1
cdr3_aa: SARLQRGLQEIQY

d_call: -
v_call: TRBV20-1
cdr3_aa: SAGEPVTGEQF

d_call: -
v_call: TRBV6-5
cdr3_aa: ASSYGELTYEEY

d_call: TRBD2
v_call: TRBV6-5
cdr3_aa: ASSYSGGSGGNEQF

d_call: -
v_call: TRBV6-5
cdr3_aa: ASSYSRTNRKDTQY

d_call: -
v_call: TRBV11-2
cdr3_aa: ASSLDKDYVGTGELF